The next 8 T cell receptor beta chains were all read from a single sample in a study of breast tumors, draining lymph nodes, adjacent tissues. The lymph nodes were axillary draining lymph nodes from breast cancer patients. Each CDR3 protein is one row after TCRdb ran MiXCR on the multiplex PCR reads. The sample has roughly 80,000 distinct CDR3 sequences, approximately 19% seen once. The specimen was axillary lymph node tissue. The source of these receptors is a female donor with breast cancer. Some clones in this sample may be carry-over from other donors' samples.

This clonotype was detected ten times or more. This chain joins TRBV12-3 or TRBV12-4 and TRBJ2-3; a weak D match, TRBD2 (5 bases). Trimming stripped 5 bases from V and 4 bases from J, with 10 bases between. This CDR3 contains 13 residues. Written as DNA, the CDR3 is TGTGCCAGCAGTCCGGTACTAGCAGATACGCAGTATTTT. This sequence encodes CASSPVLADTQYF.

At least ten counts were recorded for this clonotype. This chain links TRBV5-1 with TRBJ2-3; D gene unclear. The ends were cut back, 2 bases at V and 6 bases at J, with 13 bases in the middle. The germline CDR1 and CDR2 sequences are SGHRS and YFSETQ. The CDR3 has 14 residues. This chain's CDR3 is CASSLGNPGDTQYF. The CDR3 DNA sequence: TGCGCCAGCAGCTTAGGCAACCCCGGGGATACGCAGTATTTT.

This clonotype was detected ten times or more. The V gene is TRBV7-2, the J gene TRBJ2-7, with D perhaps given as TRBD1 or TRBD2 (5 bases each). V shed 0 bases and J shed 7 bases, with 22 bases lying between them. The V gene's germline CDR1 is SGHTA and CDR2 FQGNSA. This CDR3 is 17 amino acids long. The CDR3 DNA sequence: TGTGCCAGCAGCTTAGCGCGTCGGGGCAGGTCCTTTGGGGAGCAGTACTTC. Encoded protein: CASSLARRGRSFGEQYF.

This clonotype was observed at least ten times. J is TRBJ2-5 and V is TRBV20-1; TRBD1 might be the D (5 bases). Germline loops: CDR1 DFQATT, CDR2 SNEGSKA (reference sequence). This CDR3 is 11 amino acids long. The V and J ends lost 0 bases and 7 bases respectively, with 6 bases between them. The CDR3 is CSARDGATQYF. CDR3 in DNA: TGCAGTGCTAGAGATGGGGCGACCCAGTACTTC.

This clonotype was recorded at least ten times. The genes are TRBV20-1 and TRBJ2-3; 12 bases map to TRBD2. Trimming cost V 6 bases and J 3 bases; bases outside gene matches: 7. CDR1 DFQATT and CDR2 SNEGSKA come from the germline V gene (reference sequence). The CDR3 is 15 residues long. The CDR3 protein is CSAPRTSGKTDTQYF. The CDR3 nucleotides read TGCAGTGCCCCACGGACTAGCGGGAAGACAGATACGCAGTATTTT.

This chain joins TRBV9 and TRBJ2-1; D not resolved. In germline, CDR1 is SGDLS, CDR2 YYNGEE. Deletions cut 0 bases from V and 4 bases from J, with 5 bases between. The CDR3 extends over 13 amino acids. The CDR3 region is CASSVAEYNEQFF. CDR3 in DNA: TGTGCCAGCAGCGTAGCCGAATACAATGAGCAGTTCTTC. Using reference TRBV9 and TRBJ2-1 for the parts outside the CDR3, the full variable domain is DSGVTQTPKHLITATGQRVTLRCSPRSGDLSVYWYQQSLDQGLQFLIQYYNGEERAKGNILERFSAQQFPDLHSELNLSSLELGDSALYFCASSVAEYNEQFFGPGTRLTVL.

This chain joins TRBV20-1 and TRBJ2-7, with a possible D match to TRBD2 (5 bases). Germline assignment: CDR1 DFQATT and CDR2 SNEGSKA (reference sequence). Trimming pared 6 bases from V and 5 bases from J, leaving 23 bases between. This CDR3 is built from 15 residues. DNA of the CDR3: TGCAGTGCAACCCTAAGGACTGGCGGGCGAGACGAGCAGTACTTC. It codes for CSATLRTGGRDEQYF.

As regards this clonotype: This may stem from a read error, because a much larger clone lies one nucleotide away. This chain links TRBV20-1 with TRBJ1-5; TRBD1 aligns across 8 bases. CDR1 and CDR2 from the germline V gene are DFQATT and SNEGSKA (reference sequence). The CDR3 has 14 amino acids. The CDR3 coding sequence is TGCAGTGCTAGACAGGGGGCTGGTGATCAGTCCCAGCATTTT. It translates to CSARQGAGDQSQHF.